The present T cell receptor (beta chain) was sequenced within a study of identifying expanded T cells in peripheral blood. Turning to this clone: The target antigen is unknown.

Broader study findings: Differentially abundant clones: about 1.2 between replicates, 15 to 17 at roughly 13 days, less than 20 at four. Roughly two-week clone count variance significantly increased as total template count grew.

Sequencing was performed with immunoSEQ multiplex PCR; in TCRdb, only in-frame clones are kept and a portion is missing. The sample lists some 78,000 clones, around four fifths seen once, with roughly 18% in the top ten. No infections or other immune events were documented during collection. Germline-derived CDR1 and CDR2 are KGHSH and LQKENI. The V and J ends lost 2 bases and 8 bases respectively, with 12 bases between them. The CDR3 consists of 14 residues. The source material was blood. This TCR came from a person aged 18-69 years in good health. This chain joins TRBV18 and TRBJ1-4; D possibly corresponds to TRBD1 (5 bases). The CDR3 protein is CASSPGAISEKLFF. The DNA of the CDR3 is TGTGCCAGCTCACCAGGGGCGATTAGCGAAAAACTGTTTTTT.